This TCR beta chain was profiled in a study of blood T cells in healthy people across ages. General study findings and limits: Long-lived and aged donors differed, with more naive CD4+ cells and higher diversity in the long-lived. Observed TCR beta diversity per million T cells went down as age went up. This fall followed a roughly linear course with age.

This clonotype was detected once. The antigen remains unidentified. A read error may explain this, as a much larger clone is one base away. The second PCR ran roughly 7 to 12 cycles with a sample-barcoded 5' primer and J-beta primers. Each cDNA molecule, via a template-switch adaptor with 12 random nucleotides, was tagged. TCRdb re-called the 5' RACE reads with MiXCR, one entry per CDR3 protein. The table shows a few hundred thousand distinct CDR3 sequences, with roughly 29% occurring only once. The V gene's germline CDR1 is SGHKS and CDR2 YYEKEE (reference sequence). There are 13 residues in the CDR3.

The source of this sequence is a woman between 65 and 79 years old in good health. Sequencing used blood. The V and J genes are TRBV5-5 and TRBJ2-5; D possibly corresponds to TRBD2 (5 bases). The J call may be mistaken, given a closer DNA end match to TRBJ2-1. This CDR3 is CASSFASLLEQFF. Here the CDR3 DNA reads TGTGCCAGCAGCTTTGCTAGCCTCCTTGAGCAGTTCTTC.